The next 5 T cell receptor beta chains were all read from a single sample in a study of response to subunit inactivated influenza vaccine. TCRdb redid the calling of the RT-PCR reads with MiXCR, one entry per CDR3 protein. Of around 480,000 distinct CDR3 sequences listed, approximately 15% were seen once; the top ten hold less than 4%. Material: CD4+ T cells sorted from PBMCs, obtained approximately 25 months after vaccination. All receptors derive from a man between 50 and 75 years old who received an inactivated influenza vaccine.

There are many counts of this clonotype. The rearrangement uses TRBV20-1 and TRBJ2-5; 7 bases line up with TRBD1. CDR1 DFQATT and CDR2 SNEGSKA come from the germline V gene (reference sequence). The CDR3 has 13 residues. Trimming cost V 3 bases and J 5 bases; bases outside gene matches: 6. The chain's CDR3 is CSARETGRETQYF. CDR3 nucleotides: TGCAGTGCTAGGGAGACAGGGCGGGAGACCCAGTACTTC.

V usage is TRBV20-1 and J usage is TRBJ2-3; tentatively, D is TRBD1 (7 bases). Per germline, CDR1 DFQATT and CDR2 SNEGSKA (reference sequence). The CDR3 is made up of 14 amino acids. V shed 5 bases and J shed 6 bases, with 18 bases lying between them. CDR3 nucleotides: TGCAGTGCTTCCGACAGGGACTTTCAGGATACGCAGTATTTT. Translating gives CSASDRDFQDTQYF.

This clonotype occurred a few times. The rearrangement links TRBV20-1 to TRBJ1-2; maybe TRBD1 (5 bases). Germline V lookup: CDR1 DFQATT, CDR2 SNEGSKA (reference sequence). The V gene lost 2 bases and the J gene lost 0 bases, with 16 bases spanning the gap. The CDR3 runs to 16 residues. For the CDR3, the DNA is TGCAGTGCTAGACGTTTCTCTTGGACATCTAACTATGGCTACACCTTC. Protein sequence: CSARRFSWTSNYGYTF.

This clonotype has at least ten counts. CDR3 bases: TGTGCCAGCAGCCAAGGGGGAGATGGCCCCTACGAGCAGTACTTC. Translated: CASSQGGDGPYEQYF. This chain links TRBV3-1 with TRBJ2-7; D perhaps matches TRBD2 (5 bases). Trimming removed 1 base at V and 2 bases at J, with 12 bases between. The CDR3 runs to 15 residues. Germline V CDR1 and CDR2: LGHDT, YNNKEL (reference sequence).

V usage is TRBV4-2 and J usage is TRBJ1-6, with D maybe TRBD1 (5 bases). The CDR3 totals 15 residues. Trimming cost V 6 bases and J 4 bases, with 13 bases left between them. Germline loops: CDR1 LGHNA, CDR2 YNFKEQ. The CDR3 is CASRDPGLYNSPLHF. Here the CDR3 DNA reads TGTGCCAGCAGGGATCCGGGACTGTATAATTCACCCCTCCACTTT.